The rows below give T cell receptor beta chains drawn from one sample of a study of regulatory and conventional T cells in RAG deficiency. Method: immunoSEQ multiplex PCR; TCRdb's copy keeps in-frame clones and lacks some. The sample lists about 8,500 clones, more than 75% occurring once. The same sample was also used in a study of regulatory T cells.

The material sequenced was CD8+ T cells sorted from blood. Source of these receptors: a human donor in good health. The CDR3 runs from the conserved cysteine through the conserved F or W. Clone size is stated in some rows and not others, as once, few, many or a class when expanded.

CDR3: CASSELPGLAGAYEQYF; V: TRBV2; size: .; J: TRBJ2-7
CDR3: CASSPIGGGSDTQYF; V: TRBV11-2; size: .; J: TRBJ2-3
CDR3: CASSLRGTSGRETQYF; V: TRBV7-8; size: .; J: TRBJ2-5
CDR3: CASSHAQGAGTTEAFF; V: TRBV11-2; size: .; J: TRBJ1-1
CDR3: CASSQDPEVTYSYEQYF; V: TRBV4-1; size: .; J: .
CDR3: CASSPRGGQRDYGYTF; V: TRBV11-1; size: once; J: TRBJ1-2
CDR3: CASSVRQGWEANQPQHF; V: TRBV11-3; size: .; J: TRBJ1-5
CDR3: CASSLAGMEQYF; V: TRBV5-4; size: .; J: TRBJ2-7
CDR3: CASSRIRQGAVEAFF; V: TRBV27; size: .; J: TRBJ1-1
CDR3: CASSIQNTEAFF; V: TRBV19; size: once; J: TRBJ1-1
CDR3: CASNGRGSNQPQHF; V: TRBV6-6; size: .; J: TRBJ1-5
CDR3: CATSSQGSTDTQYF; V: TRBV15; size: .; J: TRBJ2-3
CDR3: CASSPPTGLATNEKLFF; V: TRBV18; size: .; J: TRBJ1-4
CDR3: CASPDLHTGELFF; V: TRBV7-9; size: .; J: TRBJ2-2